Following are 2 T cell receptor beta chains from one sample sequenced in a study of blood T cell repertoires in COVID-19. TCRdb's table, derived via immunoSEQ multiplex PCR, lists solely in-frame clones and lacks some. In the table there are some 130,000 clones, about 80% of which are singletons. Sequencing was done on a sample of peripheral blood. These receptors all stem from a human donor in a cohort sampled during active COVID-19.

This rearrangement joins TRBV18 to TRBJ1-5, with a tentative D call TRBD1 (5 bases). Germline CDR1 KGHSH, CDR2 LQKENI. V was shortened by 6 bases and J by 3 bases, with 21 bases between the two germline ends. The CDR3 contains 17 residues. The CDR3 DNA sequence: TGTGCCAGCTCGGCCCGCCCACCCGGACAAAACAATCAGCCCCAGCATTTT. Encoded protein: CASSARPPGQNNQPQHF.

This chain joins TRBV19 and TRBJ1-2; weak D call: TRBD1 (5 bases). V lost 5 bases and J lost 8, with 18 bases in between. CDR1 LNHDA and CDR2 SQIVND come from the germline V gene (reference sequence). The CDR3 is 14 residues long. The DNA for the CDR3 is TGTGCCAGTAGTCCCCATCGGGGGGTGAAAGGCTACACCTTC. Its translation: CASSPHRGVKGYTF.